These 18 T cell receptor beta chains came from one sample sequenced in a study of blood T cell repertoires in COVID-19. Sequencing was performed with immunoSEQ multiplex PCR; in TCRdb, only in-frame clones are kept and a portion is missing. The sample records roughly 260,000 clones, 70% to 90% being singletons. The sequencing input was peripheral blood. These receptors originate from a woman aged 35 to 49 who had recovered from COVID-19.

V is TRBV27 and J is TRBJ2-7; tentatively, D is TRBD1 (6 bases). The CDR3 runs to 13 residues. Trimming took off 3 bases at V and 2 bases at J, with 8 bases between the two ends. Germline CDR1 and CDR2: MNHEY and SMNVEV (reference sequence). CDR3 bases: TGTGCCAGCAGTTTCAGGGGTACCTACGAGCAGTACTTC. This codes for CASSFRGTYEQYF.

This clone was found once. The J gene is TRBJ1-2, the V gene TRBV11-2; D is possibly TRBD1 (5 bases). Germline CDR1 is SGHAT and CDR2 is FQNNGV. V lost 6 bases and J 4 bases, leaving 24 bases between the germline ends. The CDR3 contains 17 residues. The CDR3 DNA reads TGTGCCAGCAGTTCAGGCCCCCAGGGCTCGTTGGGCTATGGCTACACCTTC. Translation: CASSSGPQGSLGYGYTF.

The CDR3 protein is CASSIEQRSNEQFF. In nucleotides, the CDR3 is TGTGCCAGTAGTATAGAACAGCGGAGCAATGAGCAGTTCTTC. V and J are TRBV19 and TRBJ2-1; tentatively, D is TRBD2 (5 bases). This CDR3 contains 14 residues. Between the trimmed V and J ends, which lost 0 bases and 6 bases, there was a span of 9 bases. Germline loops: CDR1 LNHDA, CDR2 SQIVND (reference sequence). Full variable domain (rest looked up from reference TRBV19 and TRBJ2-1): DGGITQSPKYLFRKEGQNVTLSCEQNLNHDAMYWYRQDPGQGLRLIYYSQIVNDFQKGDIAEGYSVSREKKESFPLTVTSAQKNPTAFYLCASSIEQRSNEQFFGPGTRLTVL.

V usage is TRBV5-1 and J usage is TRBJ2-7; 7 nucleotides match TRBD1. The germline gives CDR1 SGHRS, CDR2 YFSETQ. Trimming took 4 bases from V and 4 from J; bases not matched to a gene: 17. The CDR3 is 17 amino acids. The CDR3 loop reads CASSEGWVGQITYEQYF. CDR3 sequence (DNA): TGCGCCAGCAGCGAAGGATGGGTGGGACAGATAACATACGAGCAGTACTTC.

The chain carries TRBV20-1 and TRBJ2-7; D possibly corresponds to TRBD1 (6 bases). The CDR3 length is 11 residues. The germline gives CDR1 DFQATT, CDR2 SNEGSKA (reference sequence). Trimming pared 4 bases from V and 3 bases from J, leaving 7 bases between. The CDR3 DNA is TGCAGTGCTATGGACAGCTACGAGCAGTACTTC. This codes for CSAMDSYEQYF.

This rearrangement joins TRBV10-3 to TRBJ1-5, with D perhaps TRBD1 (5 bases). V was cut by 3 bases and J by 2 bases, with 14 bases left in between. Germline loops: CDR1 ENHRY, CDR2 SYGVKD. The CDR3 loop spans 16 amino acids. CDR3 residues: CAISEGQGSGNQPQHF. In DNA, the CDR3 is TGTGCCATCAGTGAAGGGCAGGGCTCGGGCAATCAGCCCCAGCATTTT.

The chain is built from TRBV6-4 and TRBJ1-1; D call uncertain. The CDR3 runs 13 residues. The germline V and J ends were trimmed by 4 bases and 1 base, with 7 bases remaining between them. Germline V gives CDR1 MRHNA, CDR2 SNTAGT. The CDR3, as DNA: TGTGCCAGCAGTGTCGAGAGGAACACTGAAGCTTTCTTT. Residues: CASSVERNTEAFF.

The DNA of the CDR3 is TGCGCCAGCAGCCCGGGCCGGGACAGGGCCACCTACGAGCAGTACTTC. Encoded protein: CASSPGRDRATYEQYF. The chain links TRBV5-1 to TRBJ2-7, with 9 bases lining up with TRBD1. With V trimmed by 4 bases and J by 2 bases, 10 bases remained unmatched. CDR3 length equals 16 residues. Looked up from germline, CDR1 is SGHRS and CDR2 is YFSETQ. Combining the CDR3 with reference TRBV5-1 and TRBJ2-7 gives the whole variable domain KAGVTQTPRYLIKTRGQQVTLSCSPISGHRSVSWYQQTPGQGLQFLFEYFSETQRNKGNFPGRFSGRQFSNSRSEMNVSTLELGDSALYLCASSPGRDRATYEQYFGPGTRLTVT.

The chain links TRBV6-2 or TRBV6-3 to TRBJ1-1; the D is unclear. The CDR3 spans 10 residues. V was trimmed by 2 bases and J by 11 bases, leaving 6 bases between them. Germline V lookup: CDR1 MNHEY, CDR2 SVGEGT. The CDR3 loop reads CASSYPGAFF. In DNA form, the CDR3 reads TGTGCCAGCAGTTACCCCGGGGCTTTCTTT.

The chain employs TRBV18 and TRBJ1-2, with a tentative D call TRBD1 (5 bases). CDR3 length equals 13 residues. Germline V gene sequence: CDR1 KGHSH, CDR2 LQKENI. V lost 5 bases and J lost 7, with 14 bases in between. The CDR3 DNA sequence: TGTGCCAGCTCAGACGACAGTCTCTCTGGCTACACCTTC. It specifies CASSDDSLSGYTF.

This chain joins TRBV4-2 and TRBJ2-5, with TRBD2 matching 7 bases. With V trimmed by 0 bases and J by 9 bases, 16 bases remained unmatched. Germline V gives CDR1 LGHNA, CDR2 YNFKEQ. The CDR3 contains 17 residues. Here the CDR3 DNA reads TGTGCCAGCAGCCAAGAGGCTAGCGGAAAACTATCGGGGGCCCAGTACTTC. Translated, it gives CASSQEASGKLSGAQYF.

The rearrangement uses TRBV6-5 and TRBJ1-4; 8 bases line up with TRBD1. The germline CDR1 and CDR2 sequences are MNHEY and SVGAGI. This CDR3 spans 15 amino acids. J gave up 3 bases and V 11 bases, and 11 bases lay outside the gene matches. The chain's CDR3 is CAGRTGYSANEKLFF. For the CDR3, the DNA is TGTGCCGGTAGGACAGGGTATAGTGCTAATGAAAAACTGTTTTTT.

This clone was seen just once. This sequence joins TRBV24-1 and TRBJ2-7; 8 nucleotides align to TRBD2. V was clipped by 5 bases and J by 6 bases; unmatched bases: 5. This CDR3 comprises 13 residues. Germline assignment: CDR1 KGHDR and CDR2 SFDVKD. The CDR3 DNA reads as TGTGCCACCAGTGCCCCCGGGAGGGGCGAGCAGTACTTC. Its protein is CATSAPGRGEQYF.

The CDR3 nucleotides read TGTGCCAGCAGCCCCGTCCGGGGGGCCTACCAAGAGACCCAGTACTTC. It specifies CASSPVRGAYQETQYF. This chain links TRBV7-2 with TRBJ2-5; weak D call: TRBD2 (7 bases). The CDR3 sequence is 16 residues long. Germline CDR1 reads SGHTA; CDR2 reads FQGNSA. V lost 5 bases to trimming and J lost 0 bases, with 16 bases between them.

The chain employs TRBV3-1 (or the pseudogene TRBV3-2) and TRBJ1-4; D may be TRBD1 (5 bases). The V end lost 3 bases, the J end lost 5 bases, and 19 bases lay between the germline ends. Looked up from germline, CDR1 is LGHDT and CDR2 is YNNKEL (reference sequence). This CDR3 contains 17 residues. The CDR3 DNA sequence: TGTGCCAGCAGCCATCGGGGGGTAGGAGCCTCAAATGAAAAACTGTTTTTT. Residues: CASSHRGVGASNEKLFF.

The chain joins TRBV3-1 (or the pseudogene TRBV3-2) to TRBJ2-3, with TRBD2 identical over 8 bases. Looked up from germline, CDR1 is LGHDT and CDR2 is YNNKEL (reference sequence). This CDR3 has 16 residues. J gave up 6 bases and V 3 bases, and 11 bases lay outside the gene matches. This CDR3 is CASSHVTSAFVDTQYF. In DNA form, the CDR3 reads TGTGCCAGCAGCCATGTGACTAGCGCCTTCGTGGATACGCAGTATTTT.

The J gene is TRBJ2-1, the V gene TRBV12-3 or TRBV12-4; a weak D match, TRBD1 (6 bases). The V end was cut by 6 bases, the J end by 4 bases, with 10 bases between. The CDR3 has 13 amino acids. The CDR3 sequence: CASRSQGYNEQFF. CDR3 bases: TGTGCCAGCAGGTCACAGGGTTACAATGAGCAGTTCTTC.

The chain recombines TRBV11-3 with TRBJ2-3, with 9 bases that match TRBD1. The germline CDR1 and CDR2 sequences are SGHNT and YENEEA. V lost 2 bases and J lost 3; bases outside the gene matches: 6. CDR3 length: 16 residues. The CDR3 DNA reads TGTGCCAGCAGCTTATTCGGGACAGGGAAGACAGATACGCAGTATTTT. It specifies CASSLFGTGKTDTQYF.